This is a list of T cell receptor beta chains from one sample in a study of blood T cell repertoires in COVID-19. TCRdb's copy holds only in-frame clones and misses some; the assay was immunoSEQ multiplex PCR. The table records more than 55,000 clones, around 77% of them present only once. Sequencing was carried out using peripheral blood. These receptors were taken from an elderly man with active or convalescent COVID-19. The CDR3 runs from the conserved cysteine through the conserved F or W. Fields, in order: D gene, clone size, V gene, J gene, CDR3 DNA, CDR3 protein. A D gene is named only where the DNA matches it firmly. Expanded clones are given a class, and other clones once, few, many or no size at all.

d_gene: TRBD1; abundance: NA; v_gene: TRBV7-9; j_gene: TRBJ1-1; CDR3nt: TGTGCCAGCAGCTTTTTAGCCTCAGGGGGCGATCGGGTAGCTTTCTTT; CDR3aa: CASSFLASGGDRVAFF
d_gene: NA; abundance: NA; v_gene: TRBV30; j_gene: TRBJ1-3; CDR3nt: TGTGCCTGGACGGCGGTTAACGGAAACACCATATATTTT; CDR3aa: CAWTAVNGNTIYF
d_gene: TRBD2; abundance: many; v_gene: TRBV9; j_gene: TRBJ2-5; CDR3nt: TGTGCCAGCAGCGTAGCGGGGGGGTACCAAGAGACCCAGTACTTC; CDR3aa: CASSVAGGYQETQYF
d_gene: NA; abundance: NA; v_gene: TRBV2; j_gene: TRBJ1-1; CDR3nt: TGTGCCAGCAGTGAAGGAACATGGTCTTACACTGAAGCTTTCTTT; CDR3aa: CASSEGTWSYTEAFF
d_gene: TRBD1; abundance: NA; v_gene: TRBV28; j_gene: TRBJ2-5; CDR3nt: TGTGCCAGCAGTTCGCCGGGACAGGGGCTGGAGACCCAGTACTTC; CDR3aa: CASSSPGQGLETQYF
d_gene: TRBD2; abundance: NA; v_gene: TRBV19; j_gene: TRBJ2-7; CDR3nt: TGTGCCAGTAGTAAATCCGGGACTAGCGGGAGGAGGAACGAGCAGTACTTC; CDR3aa: CASSKSGTSGRRNEQYF
d_gene: NA; abundance: NA; v_gene: TRBV27; j_gene: TRBJ1-2; CDR3nt: TGTGCCAGCAGTCCGTCGGCGGGAGGTTACGGGAATGGCTACACCTTC; CDR3aa: CASSPSAGGYGNGYTF
d_gene: NA; abundance: NA; v_gene: TRBV6-5; j_gene: TRBJ2-2; CDR3nt: TGTGCCAGTTCCAGGGAATTCGCGAACACCGGGGAGCTGTTTTTT; CDR3aa: CASSREFANTGELFF
d_gene: TRBD1; abundance: NA; v_gene: TRBV11-2; j_gene: TRBJ1-1; CDR3nt: TGTGCCAGCAGTCCAGGGGTCGTAGGGGGCAAGTACACTGAAGCTTTCTTT; CDR3aa: CASSPGVVGGKYTEAFF
d_gene: NA; abundance: NA; v_gene: TRBV7-9; j_gene: TRBJ1-1; CDR3nt: TGTGCCAGCAGCCGGGGGGATGAAGCTTTCTTT; CDR3aa: CASSRGDEAFF
d_gene: TRBD2; abundance: NA; v_gene: TRBV11-2; j_gene: TRBJ2-3; CDR3nt: TGTGCCAGCAGCGACTATAGCGGGGGGGGTCCAGATACGCAGTATTTT; CDR3aa: CASSDYSGGGPDTQYF
d_gene: TRBD2; abundance: NA; v_gene: TRBV15; j_gene: TRBJ2-7; CDR3nt: TGTGCCACCAGCAGTCCCTTGCCTAGCGGGAGGGCCTACGAGCAGTACTTC; CDR3aa: CATSSPLPSGRAYEQYF